This T cell receptor beta chain came from a study of T cell repertoires in cytomegalovirus infection. Study context: Carrying CMV and the relevant HLA type showed in public TCR beta signatures.

Study-wide results and caveats: Dominant in the ex vivo response were TCR beta clonotypes restricted by HLA-C and specific for CMV. People with CMV and the relevant HLA were identified by cumulative public TCR beta family frequency.

This clonotype has just a few counts. What it binds is not known. MiXCR was run by TCRdb on the reads, yielding one entry per CDR3 protein. The repertoire includes 160,000 or so distinct CDR3 sequences, under 20% of them detected once, and around 20% sits in the top ten. This CDR3 region has 14 residues. Trimming shortened V by 5 bases and J by 5 bases, and 12 bases separated the two germline ends. The chain recombines TRBV12-3 or TRBV12-4 with TRBJ2-2; D may be TRBD1 (5 bases). Source material: CD8+ T cells from PBMCs. The source of this sequence is a human donor in good health (CMV status not recorded). Some clones in this sample may be carry-over from other donors' samples. The CDR3 region has the DNA TGTGCCAGCAGTCGATCAGGGTTGACCGGGGAGCTGTTTTTT. Amino acids: CASSRSGLTGELFF.